Here is one TCR beta chain with its context. Sequenced by immunoSEQ multiplex PCR; TCRdb stores in-frame clones only, minus some. The sample has about 1 million clones; roughly 80% are singletons. This entry comes from a study of shared clonotypes between healthy human individuals. This CDR3 has 13 residues. Germline assignment: CDR1 SGHTA and CDR2 FQGNSA. V was pared by 5 bases and J by 4 bases, with 9 bases between. This receptor was obtained from a man between 18 and 35 years old in good health. The sample consisted of memory CD4+ T cells sorted from blood. The subset was: CD45RA-negative fraction. V is TRBV7-2 and J is TRBJ2-1, with no clear D. The CDR3 here is CASSPLRYNEQFF. CDR3 sequence (DNA): TGTGCCAGCAGCCCGCTCCGGTACAATGAGCAGTTCTTC.